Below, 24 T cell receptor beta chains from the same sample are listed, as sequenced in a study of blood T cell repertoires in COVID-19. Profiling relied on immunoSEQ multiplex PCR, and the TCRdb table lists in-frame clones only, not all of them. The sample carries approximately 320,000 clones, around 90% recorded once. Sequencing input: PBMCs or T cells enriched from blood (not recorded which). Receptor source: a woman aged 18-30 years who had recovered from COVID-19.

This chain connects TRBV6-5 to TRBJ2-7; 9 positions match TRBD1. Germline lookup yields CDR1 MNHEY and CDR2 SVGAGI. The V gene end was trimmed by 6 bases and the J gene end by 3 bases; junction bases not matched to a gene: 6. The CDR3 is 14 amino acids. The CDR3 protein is CASSPGTGIYEQYF. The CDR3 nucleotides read TGTGCCAGCAGCCCCGGGACAGGGATCTACGAGCAGTACTTC.

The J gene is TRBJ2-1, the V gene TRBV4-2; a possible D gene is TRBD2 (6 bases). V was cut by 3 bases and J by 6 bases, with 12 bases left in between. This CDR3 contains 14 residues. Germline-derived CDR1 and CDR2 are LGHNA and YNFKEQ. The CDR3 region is CASSQGGGSNEQFF. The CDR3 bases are TGTGCCAGCAGCCAGGGGGGTGGCTCCAATGAGCAGTTCTTC.

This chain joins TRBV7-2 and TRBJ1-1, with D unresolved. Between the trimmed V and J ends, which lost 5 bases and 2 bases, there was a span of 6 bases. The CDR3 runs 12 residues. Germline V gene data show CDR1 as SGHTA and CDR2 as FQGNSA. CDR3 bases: TGTGCCAGCAGCAGACTAAACACTGAAGCTTTCTTT. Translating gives CASSRLNTEAFF.

The CDR3 region is CASTGITGELFF. The CDR3 DNA reads as TGTGCCAGTACTGGCATAACCGGGGAGCTGTTTTTT. The rearrangement links TRBV19 to TRBJ2-2; the D is unclear. V was cut by 7 bases and J by 5 bases, with 8 bases left in between. Per the germline V gene, CDR1 is LNHDA and CDR2 is SQIVND (reference sequence). There are 12 residues in the CDR3.

The CDR3 reads CASSLVVQGFSPLHF. CDR3 DNA: TGTGCCAGCAGCTTAGTTGTGCAGGGCTTTTCACCCCTCCACTTT. This chain uses TRBV7-2 with TRBJ1-6; D might be TRBD1 (5 bases). Looked up from germline, CDR1 is SGHTA and CDR2 is FQGNSA. The V and J ends lost 1 base and 9 bases respectively, with 13 bases between them. This CDR3 region has 15 residues.

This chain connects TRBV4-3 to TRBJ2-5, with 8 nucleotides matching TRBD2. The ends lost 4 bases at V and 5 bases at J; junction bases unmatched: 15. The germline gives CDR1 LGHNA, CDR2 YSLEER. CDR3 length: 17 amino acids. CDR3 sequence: CASSPATTGLGGETQYF. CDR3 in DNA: TGCGCCAGCAGCCCAGCAACCACGGGACTAGGTGGTGAGACCCAGTACTTC.

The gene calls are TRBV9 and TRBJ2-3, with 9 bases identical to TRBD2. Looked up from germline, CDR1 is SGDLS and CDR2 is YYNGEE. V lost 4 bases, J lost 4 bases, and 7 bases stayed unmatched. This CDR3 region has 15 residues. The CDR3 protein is CASSWAGGPADTQYF. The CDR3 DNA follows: TGTGCCAGCAGCTGGGCGGGAGGGCCGGCAGATACGCAGTATTTT.

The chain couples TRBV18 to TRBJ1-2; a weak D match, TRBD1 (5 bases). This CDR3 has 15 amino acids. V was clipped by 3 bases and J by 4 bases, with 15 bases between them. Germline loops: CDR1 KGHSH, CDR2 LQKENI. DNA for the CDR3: TGTGCCAGCTCACCTACGGGGGTCAGGAGCTATGGCTACACCTTC. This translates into CASSPTGVRSYGYTF.

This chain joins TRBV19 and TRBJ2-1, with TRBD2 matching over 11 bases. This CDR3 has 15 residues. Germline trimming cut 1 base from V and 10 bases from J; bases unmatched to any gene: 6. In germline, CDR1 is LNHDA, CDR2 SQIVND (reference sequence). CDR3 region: CASSIALAGVDEQFF. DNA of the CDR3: TGTGCCAGTAGTATAGCACTAGCGGGAGTCGACGAGCAGTTCTTC.

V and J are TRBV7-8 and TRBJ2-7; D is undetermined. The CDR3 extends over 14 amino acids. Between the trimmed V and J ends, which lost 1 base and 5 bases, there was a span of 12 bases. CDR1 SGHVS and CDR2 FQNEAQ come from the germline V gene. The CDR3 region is CASSLESAEHEQYF. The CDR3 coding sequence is TGTGCCAGCAGCTTAGAGAGCGCGGAACACGAGCAGTACTTC.

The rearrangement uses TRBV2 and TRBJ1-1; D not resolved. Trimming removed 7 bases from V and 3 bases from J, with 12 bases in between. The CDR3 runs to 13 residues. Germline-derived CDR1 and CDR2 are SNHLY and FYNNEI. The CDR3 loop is CASKEGRDTEAFF. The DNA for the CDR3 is TGTGCCAGCAAGGAGGGAAGGGACACTGAAGCTTTCTTT.

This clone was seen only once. CDR3 sequence reads: CASSLLAGAHTDTQYF. In nucleotides, the CDR3 is TGTGCCAGCAGCCTACTAGCGGGGGCCCACACAGATACGCAGTATTTT. The chain combines TRBV4-2 with TRBJ2-3; 11 positions agree with TRBD2. From germline, CDR1 is LGHNA and CDR2 YNFKEQ. V shed 4 bases and J 2 bases; nucleotides not matched to a gene: 5. This CDR3 contains 16 residues.

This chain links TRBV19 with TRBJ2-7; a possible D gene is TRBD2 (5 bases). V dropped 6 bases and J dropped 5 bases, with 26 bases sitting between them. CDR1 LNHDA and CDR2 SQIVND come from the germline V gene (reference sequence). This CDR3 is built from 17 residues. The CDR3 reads CASSLPKRDVRVDEQYF. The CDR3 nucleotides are TGTGCCAGTAGCCTTCCCAAGAGGGATGTGAGGGTCGACGAGCAGTACTTC.

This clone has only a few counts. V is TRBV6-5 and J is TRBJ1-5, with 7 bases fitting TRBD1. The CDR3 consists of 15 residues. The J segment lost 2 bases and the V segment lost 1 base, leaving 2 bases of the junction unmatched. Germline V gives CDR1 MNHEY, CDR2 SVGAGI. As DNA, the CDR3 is TGTGCCAGCAGTTACTACAGGGGAGGCAATCAGCCCCAGCATTTT. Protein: CASSYYRGGNQPQHF.

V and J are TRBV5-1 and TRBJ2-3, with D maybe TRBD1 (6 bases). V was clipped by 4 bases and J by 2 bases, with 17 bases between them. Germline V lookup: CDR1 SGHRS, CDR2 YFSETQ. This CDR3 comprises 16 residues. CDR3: CASSPVRGPATDTQYF. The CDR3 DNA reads TGCGCCAGCAGCCCGGTCAGGGGCCCGGCCACAGATACGCAGTATTTT.

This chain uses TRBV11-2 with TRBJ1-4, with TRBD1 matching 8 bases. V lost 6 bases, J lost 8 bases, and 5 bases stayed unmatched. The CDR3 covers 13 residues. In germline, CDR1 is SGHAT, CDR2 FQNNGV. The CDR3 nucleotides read TGTGCCAGCAGGATGACAGGGGCCGAAAAACTGTTTTTT. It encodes CASRMTGAEKLFF. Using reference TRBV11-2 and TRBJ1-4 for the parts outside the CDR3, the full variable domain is EAGVAQSPRYKIIEKRQSVAFWCNPISGHATLYWYQQILGQGPKLLIQFQNNGVVDDSQLPKDRFSAERLKGVDSTLKIQPAKLEDSAVYLCASRMTGAEKLFFGSGTQLSVL.

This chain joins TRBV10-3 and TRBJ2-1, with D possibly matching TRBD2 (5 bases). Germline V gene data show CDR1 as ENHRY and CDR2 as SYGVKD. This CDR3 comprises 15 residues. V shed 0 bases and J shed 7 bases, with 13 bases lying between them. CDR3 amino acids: CAISESLLDWNEQFF. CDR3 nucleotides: TGTGCCATCAGTGAGTCCTTACTAGATTGGAATGAGCAGTTCTTC.

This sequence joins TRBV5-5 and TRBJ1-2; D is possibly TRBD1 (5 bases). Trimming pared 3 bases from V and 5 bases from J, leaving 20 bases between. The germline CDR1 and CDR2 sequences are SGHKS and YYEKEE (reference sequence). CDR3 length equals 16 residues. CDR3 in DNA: TGTGCCAGCAGCTGGCTAGGGGCTCCGGGGGGGTATGGCTACACCTTC. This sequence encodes CASSWLGAPGGYGYTF.

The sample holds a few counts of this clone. This CDR3 is CASSLGGTSGYNEQFF. CDR3 nucleotides: TGTGCCAGCAGCTTAGGTGGGACTAGCGGTTACAATGAGCAGTTCTTC. The V call is TRBV11-3, the J call TRBJ2-1, with TRBD2 matching over 11 bases. Trimming cost V 1 base and J 4 bases; bases outside gene matches: 3. The CDR3 loop spans 16 amino acids. Germline V lookup: CDR1 SGHNT, CDR2 YENEEA. The variable domain in full, completed from reference TRBV11-3 and TRBJ2-1, reads EAGVVQSPRYKIIEKKQPVAFWCNPISGHNTLYWYLQNLGQGPELLIRYENEEAVDDSQLPKDRFSAERLKGVDSTLKIQPAELGDSAVYLCASSLGGTSGYNEQFFGPGTRLTVL.

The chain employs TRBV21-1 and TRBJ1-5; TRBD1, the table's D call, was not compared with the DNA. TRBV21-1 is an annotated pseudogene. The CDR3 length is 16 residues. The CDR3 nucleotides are TGTGCCAGCAGCACTCCCGACAGGGGGCACAATCAGCCCCAGCATTTT. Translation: CASSTPDRGHNQPQHF.

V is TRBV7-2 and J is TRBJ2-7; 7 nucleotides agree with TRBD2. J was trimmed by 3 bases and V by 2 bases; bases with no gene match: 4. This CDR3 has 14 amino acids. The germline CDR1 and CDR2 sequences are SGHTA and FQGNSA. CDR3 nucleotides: TGTGCCAGCAGCTTACGGGGGGACGGCTACGAGCAGTACTTC. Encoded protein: CASSLRGDGYEQYF.

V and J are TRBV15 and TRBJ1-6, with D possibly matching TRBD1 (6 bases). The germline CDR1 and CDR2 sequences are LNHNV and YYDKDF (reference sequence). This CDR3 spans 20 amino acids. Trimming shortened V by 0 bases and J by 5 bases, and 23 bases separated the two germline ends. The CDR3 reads CATSREIVPTQGLNNSPLHF. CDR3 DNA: TGTGCCACCAGCAGAGAGATCGTCCCTACCCAGGGGCTGAATAATTCACCCCTCCACTTT.

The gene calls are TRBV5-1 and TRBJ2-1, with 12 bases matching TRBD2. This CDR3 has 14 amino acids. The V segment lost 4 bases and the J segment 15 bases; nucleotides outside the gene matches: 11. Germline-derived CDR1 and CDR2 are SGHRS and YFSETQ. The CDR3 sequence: CASSPETSGGAGFF. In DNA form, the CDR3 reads TGCGCCAGCAGCCCAGAGACTAGCGGGGGCGCCGGGTTCTTC.

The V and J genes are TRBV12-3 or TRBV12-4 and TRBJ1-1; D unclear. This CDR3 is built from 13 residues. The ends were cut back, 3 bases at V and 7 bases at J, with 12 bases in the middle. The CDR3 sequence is CASSFSAGNEAFF. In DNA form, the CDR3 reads TGTGCCAGCAGTTTCTCCGCGGGCAATGAAGCTTTCTTT.